This section outlines one TCR beta chain sequence together with its context. Its specificity is unknown. For the second PCR, which ran for about 7 to 12 cycles, a sample-barcoded 5' primer and a J-beta primer mix were used. TCRdb used MiXCR to reprocess the 5' RACE reads, holding one entry per CDR3 protein. In the table there are about 1.5 million distinct CDR3 sequences, about 45% of which are singletons. Sample donors were healthy Caucasian individuals that came from Russia, aged roughly 6 to 100. The authors drew approximately 9 milliliters of peripheral blood from each donor. This record belongs to a study of blood T cells in healthy people across ages. The study, taken as a whole, reports: Naive CD4+ cell counts and diversity both ran higher in long-lived than in aged donors. Per million T cells, the diversity of TCR beta decreased roughly linearly as age advanced.

Germline CDR1 reads LGHNA; CDR2 reads YSLEER. This CDR3 has 13 residues. Trimming pared 5 bases from V and 5 bases from J, leaving 9 bases between. The specimen sequenced was blood. The V and J genes are TRBV4-3 and TRBJ2-2; D is possibly TRBD1 (6 bases). This TCR came from a woman younger than 35 in good health. The CDR3 DNA sequence: TGCGCCAGCAGCGTACAGGGTACCGGGGAGCTGTTTTTT. Translating it yields CASSVQGTGELFF.